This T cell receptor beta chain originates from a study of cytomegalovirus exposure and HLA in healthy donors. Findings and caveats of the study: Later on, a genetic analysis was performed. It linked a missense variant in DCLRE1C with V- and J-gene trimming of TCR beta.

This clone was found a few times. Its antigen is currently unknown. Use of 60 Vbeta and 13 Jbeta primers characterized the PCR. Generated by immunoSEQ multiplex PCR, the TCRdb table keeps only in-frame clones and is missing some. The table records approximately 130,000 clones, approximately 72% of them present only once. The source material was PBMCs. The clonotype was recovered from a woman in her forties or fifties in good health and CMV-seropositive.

The chain's CDR3 is CASSLGAGLEGDTQYF. CDR3 DNA sequence: TGTGCCAGCAGCTTGGGGGCGGGACTAGAGGGAGATACGCAGTATTTT. The chain recombines TRBV5-4 with TRBJ2-3; 8 nucleotides line up with TRBD2. Germline CDR1 reads SGHNT; CDR2 reads YYREEE (reference sequence). The CDR3 totals 16 residues. The ends lost 0 bases at V and 5 bases at J; junction bases unmatched: 8.